This note documents a single T cell receptor beta chain sequence. Its binding antigen is unknown. Qualities for individual bases were not recorded, and no much larger clone is one base off. The data originate from a study of OX40 agonist ivuxolimab in advanced cancers. About the full investigation: The costimulatory receptor OX40 (CD134) was targeted by ivuxolimab, a fully human IgG2 agonistic monoclonal antibody. Peripheral TCRbeta sequencing was intended to test whether TCR sequence diversity was altered and clonal T-cell expansion was caused by ivuxolimab. The monotherapy dose-escalation portion (N ≈ 56 patients) of the phase I ivuxolimab trial is reported in the paper. Prior anti-PD-1, anti-PD-L1 or anti-CTLA-4 therapy was permitted, and about 40% of dose-escalation patients had received checkpoint inhibitors. Partial responses occurred in three dose-escalation patients, of whom one had hepatocellular carcinoma and two had cutaneous melanoma. In the dose-escalation cohort, more than 75% of patients were male, and the mean age was approximately 60 years, with a range of about 20 to 90. Among the roughly 50 dose-escalation patients, about 19 had hepatocellular carcinoma, 15 or so melanoma, 9 renal cell carcinoma and 9 head and neck cancer. Intravenous ivuxolimab was administered to patients every 2 weeks at six dose levels: 0.01, 0.1, 0.3, 1.5, 3 and 10 mg/kg. Beyond this particular receptor, the publication reports: Antigen specificity was not determined for the clonally expanded peripheral T cells. Low levels of normalized T-cell clonal expansion were also seen in some patients who did not respond. In the 0.1-3.0 mg/kg groups, partial responders had among the lowest normalized peripheral clonal expansion, particularly in CD8+ T cells. After ivuxolimab, more expanded clones were found on average in CD8+ T cells than in CD4+ T cells. At doses from 0.1 to 3.0 mg/kg, clonal expansion was seen in both CD4+ and CD8+ blood T cells between baseline and week 6.

To sequence the TCRbeta CDR3 region, genomic DNA was isolated from the sorted cells. TCRbeta CDR3 regions were sequenced using the immunoSEQ Assay. TCRdb's version of the immuneACCESS table is confined to in-frame rearrangements and falls short of the full clone set. An unresolved V gene accounts for under half of the shortfall where checked; the remainder is of unknown origin. In all, the sample holds 80,000 or so clones, and about 88% of those were seen once. The top ten hold 8% of the sample. V loses 2 bases, J loses 0 bases, and the germline ends lie 8 bases apart. From cysteine to phenylalanine, the CDR3 is 15 amino acids long. Only the CDR3 DNA stays, 45 bases, in frame from base 1. In the germline V gene, CDR1 corresponds to MNHNS and CDR2 to SASEGT. The trial excluded patients who had a history of autoimmune disease or were on systemic immunosuppression. Peripheral blood for TCR sequencing was drawn from every dose cohort at baseline, at cycle 4 day 1 and at cycle 7 day 1. Samples came from an open-label, multicenter, first-in-human phase I dose-escalation trial of ivuxolimab. Adults with locally advanced or metastatic melanoma, renal cell carcinoma, hepatocellular carcinoma or head and neck squamous cell carcinoma were enrolled in the trial. CD4+ and CD8+ T cells were sorted separately from peripheral blood before TCR sequencing.

The source was CD4+ or CD8+ T cells sorted from blood, collected in a trial of the OX40 agonist ivuxolimab. The rearranged chain carries TRBV6-1 and TRBJ1-5; the D segment cannot be called with confidence. The source is an adult with an advanced solid tumor such as melanoma, head and neck, liver or kidney cancer. The DNA sequence is as follows: TGTGCCAGCAGTGAACAGCCGACTAGCAATCAGCCCCAGCATTTT. The translation is CASSEQPTSNQPQHF.